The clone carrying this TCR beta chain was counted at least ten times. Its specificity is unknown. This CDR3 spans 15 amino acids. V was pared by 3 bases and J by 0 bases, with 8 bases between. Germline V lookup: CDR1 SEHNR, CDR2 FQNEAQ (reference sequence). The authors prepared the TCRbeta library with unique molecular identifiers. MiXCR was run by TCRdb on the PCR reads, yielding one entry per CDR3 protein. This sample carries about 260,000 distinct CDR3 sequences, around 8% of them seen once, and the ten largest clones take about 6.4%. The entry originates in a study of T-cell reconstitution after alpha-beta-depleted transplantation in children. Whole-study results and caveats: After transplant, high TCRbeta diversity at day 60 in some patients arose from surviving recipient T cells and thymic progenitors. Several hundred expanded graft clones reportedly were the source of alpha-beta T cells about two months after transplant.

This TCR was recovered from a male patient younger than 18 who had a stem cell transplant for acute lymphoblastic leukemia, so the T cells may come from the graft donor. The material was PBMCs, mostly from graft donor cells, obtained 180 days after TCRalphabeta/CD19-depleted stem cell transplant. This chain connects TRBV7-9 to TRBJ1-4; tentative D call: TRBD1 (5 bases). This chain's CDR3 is CASSLDTATNEKLFF. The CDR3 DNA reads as TGTGCCAGCAGCTTGGACACCGCAACTAATGAAAAACTGTTTTTT.